Reported below is one T cell receptor beta chain. Its antigen is not identified. Some clones are missing from TCRdb's copy, which holds only in-frame ones; the method was immunoSEQ multiplex PCR. The data show about 46,000 clones, about four fifths seen once. From germline, CDR1 is SGHDT and CDR2 YYEEEE. The CDR3 is made up of 14 amino acids. The V and J ends lost 0 bases and 4 bases respectively, with 11 bases between them. This entry belongs to a study of fetal regulatory T cell absence and autoimmunity. Findings of the study overall: Compared with cord blood, pancreas showed oligoclonal TCR enrichment, some clones over 95-fold. Cord blood and pancreas showed broadly similar TRB gene family usage.

This chain uses TRBV5-6 with TRBJ2-7, with no clear D. This sequence was found in a newborn boy with IPEX syndrome. Material for sequencing was cord blood. The CDR3 nucleotides are TGTGCCAGCAGCTTGGCCCAGGTGGGGTACGAGCAGTACTTC. It specifies CASSLAQVGYEQYF.